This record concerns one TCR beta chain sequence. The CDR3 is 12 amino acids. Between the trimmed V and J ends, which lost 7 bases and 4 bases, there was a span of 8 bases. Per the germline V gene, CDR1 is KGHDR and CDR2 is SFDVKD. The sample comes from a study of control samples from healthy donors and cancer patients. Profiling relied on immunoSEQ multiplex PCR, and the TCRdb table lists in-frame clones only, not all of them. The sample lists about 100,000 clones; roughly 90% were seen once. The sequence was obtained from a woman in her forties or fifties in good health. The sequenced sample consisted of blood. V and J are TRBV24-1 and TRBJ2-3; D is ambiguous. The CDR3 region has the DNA TGTGCCACCAGAGACGGATCAGATACGCAGTATTTT. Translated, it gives CATRDGSDTQYF.